This record concerns one T cell receptor (beta chain) sequence. As yet, its antigen is unknown. The CDR3 does not close with the conserved phenylalanine or tryptophan, likely indicating a read error. This CDR3 contains 16 residues. Trimming took 4 bases from V and 0 from J; bases not matched to a gene: 4. Germline-derived CDR1 and CDR2 are SGHNT and YENEEA. This sample is part of a study of tumor and adjacent non-tumor tissue in lung cancer. TCRbeta libraries were built with three rounds of nested PCR, modified from ARM-PCR. TCRdb reanalysed the multiplex PCR reads using MiXCR and keeps one entry per CDR3 protein. Seen here are over 60,000 distinct CDR3 sequences, approximately 73% observed once, and the top ten hold roughly 28%. The template was RNA from unsorted bulk tissue. General study points: Higher tumor TCR diversity was associated with shorter survival.

The sequence was obtained from a man in his sixties with non-small cell lung cancer. The gene calls are TRBV11-3 and TRBJ2-3; TRBD2 matches 10 bases. The sequencing input was lung tumor tissue. The CDR3 region is CASSSGLADSTDTQYV. Here the CDR3 DNA reads TGTGCCAGCAGCTCCGGACTAGCGGATAGCACAGATACGCAGTATGTT.